A single sample gave rise to the 28 T cell receptor beta chains below, sequenced in a study of blood T cells in healthy people across ages. Next came a second PCR, run for about 7 to 12 cycles, which used a sample-barcoded 5' primer along with a J-beta primer mix. TCRdb fed the 5' RACE reads into MiXCR, producing one record per CDR3 protein. The sample records some 690,000 distinct CDR3 sequences, about a fifth being singletons. The specimen was blood. The origin of the receptors is a man in his sixties or seventies in good health.

The V gene is TRBV10-3, the J gene TRBJ2-1; D not certain. Germline V gene lookup returns CDR1 ENHRY and CDR2 SYGVKD. The CDR3 runs 16 residues. V lost 1 base and J lost 0, with 10 bases in between. CDR3 amino acids: CAISEYSASSYNEQFF. CDR3 in DNA: TGTGCCATCAGTGAGTACAGCGCTAGCTCCTACAATGAGCAGTTCTTC.

V usage is TRBV20-1 and J usage is TRBJ2-1; 10 bases match TRBD2. Trimming cost V 1 base and J 3 bases; bases outside gene matches: 9. The germline V gene has CDR1 DFQATT and CDR2 SNEGSKA (reference sequence). The CDR3 has 17 residues. CDR3 coding DNA: TGCAGTGCTAGAGGCCTAGCGGGAGCCTCCTACTACAATGAGCAGTTCTTC. Translated: CSARGLAGASYYNEQFF.

Only a few counts were recorded for this clonotype. This chain uses TRBV7-2 with TRBJ2-4; D call uncertain. Germline V gene sequence: CDR1 SGHTA, CDR2 FQGNSA. Trimming pared 3 bases from V and 0 bases from J, leaving 9 bases between. This CDR3 spans 15 amino acids. The CDR3 protein is CASSFGLIAKNIQYF. The CDR3 nucleotides read TGTGCCAGCAGCTTCGGCCTTATAGCCAAAAACATTCAGTACTTC.

Ten or more counts support this clonotype. This chain uses TRBV6-6 with TRBJ2-1; TRBD2 agrees at 11 bases. The CDR3 extends over 16 amino acids. Germline loops: CDR1 MNHNY, CDR2 SVGAGI (reference sequence). Unmatched junction bases numbered 10, after V lost 7 bases and J lost 5 bases. The CDR3 here is CASTLGLTSGDNEQFF. DNA of the CDR3: TGTGCCAGCACCTTGGGGTTGACTAGCGGGGACAATGAGCAGTTCTTC.

The gene calls are TRBV7-9 and TRBJ2-5, with TRBD1 matching over 7 bases. The DNA end is a closer match to TRBJ2-7, so the J assignment may be wrong. This CDR3 region has 13 residues. The germline gives CDR1 SEHNR, CDR2 FQNEAQ (reference sequence). CDR3 bases: TGTGCCAGCAGAGCGACAGGGAGAAACGAGCAGTACTTC. This translates into CASRATGRNEQYF.

This clonotype was seen many times. In DNA form, the CDR3 reads TGTGCCAGCAGTGGGTGGGGACATGATCAGCCCCAGCATTTT. Its protein product is CASSGWGHDQPQHF. The rearrangement uses TRBV12-3 or TRBV12-4 and TRBJ1-5, with a possible D match to TRBD1 (6 bases). CDR3 length equals 14 residues. V gave up 5 bases and J gave up 5 bases, with 13 bases separating them.

This clonotype came up once. The V and J genes are TRBV3-1 and TRBJ2-1, with D unclear. The CDR3 has 13 amino acids. Between the trimmed V and J ends, which lost 1 base and 5 bases, there was a span of 6 bases. From germline, CDR1 is LGHDT and CDR2 YNNKEL (reference sequence). The CDR3 nucleotides are TGTGCCAGCAGCCAAGCTCGTAACAATGAGCAGTTCTTC. Residues: CASSQARNNEQFF.

V gene TRBV12-3 or TRBV12-4 combines with J gene TRBJ2-7; D assignment may be TRBD1 or TRBD2 (5 bases each). The CDR3 extends over 12 amino acids. The V gene lost 10 bases and the J gene lost 3 bases, with 13 bases spanning the gap. The CDR3 sequence is CATSQGDYEQYF. The CDR3 DNA is TGTGCCACCTCTCAGGGAGACTACGAGCAGTACTTC.

Only a few counts were recorded for this clonotype. The chain carries TRBV5-1 and TRBJ2-1, with D perhaps given as TRBD1 or TRBD2 (7 bases each). This CDR3 has 15 amino acids. The V and J ends lost 4 bases and 9 bases respectively, with 20 bases between them. CDR1 is SGHRS, CDR2 YFSETQ, per germline. CDR3 coding DNA: TGCGCCAGCAGCCAGGACAGGCCCTGGGGGGGTGAGCAGTTCTTC. Protein product: CASSQDRPWGGEQFF.

The chain couples TRBV20-1 to TRBJ1-5; D gene unclear. Per the germline V gene, CDR1 is DFQATT and CDR2 is SNEGSKA (reference sequence). This CDR3 has 13 residues. V gave up 2 bases and J gave up 8 bases, with 13 bases separating them. The CDR3 region is CSARRQEGEPQHF. The CDR3 DNA reads as TGCAGTGCTAGACGGCAGGAAGGTGAGCCCCAGCATTTT.

The J gene is TRBJ2-1, the V gene TRBV24-1; D is unclear. CDR1 is KGHDR, CDR2 SFDVKD, per germline. V gave up 2 bases and J gave up 0 bases, with 13 bases separating them. The CDR3 is made up of 17 amino acids. In nucleotides, the CDR3 is TGTGCCACCAGTGATTCGGACGGGCCCAGCTCCTACAATGAGCAGTTCTTC. Encoded protein: CATSDSDGPSSYNEQFF.

This clonotype was picked up a small number of times. The rearrangement links TRBV2 to TRBJ1-2, with D possibly being TRBD1 (5 bases). The CDR3 has 14 residues. Trimming left V 6 bases short and J 4 bases short, with 15 bases between. CDR1 and CDR2 from the germline V gene are SNHLY and FYNNEI. The CDR3 DNA sequence: TGTGCCAGCAGGCCGGAACAGGAATTCTATGGCTACACCTTC. Protein: CASRPEQEFYGYTF.

The chain recombines TRBV18 with TRBJ2-3, with no clear D. Germline CDR1 is KGHSH and CDR2 is LQKENI. V gave up 6 bases and J gave up 0 bases, with 10 bases separating them. The length of the CDR3 is 14 residues. The CDR3 loop reads CASSQSVSTDTQYF. CDR3 DNA sequence: TGTGCCAGCTCCCAATCAGTTAGCACAGATACGCAGTATTTT.

J is TRBJ1-4 and V is TRBV28; tentatively, D is TRBD1 (5 bases). Trimming cost V 2 bases and J 0 bases, with 10 bases left between them. The germline V gene has CDR1 MDHEN and CDR2 SYDVKM. CDR3 length: 16 amino acids. CDR3 sequence: CASSLIGAATNEKLFF. DNA for the CDR3: TGTGCCAGCAGTTTAATAGGGGCAGCAACTAATGAAAAACTGTTTTTT.

This clonotype was seen a few times. The chain combines TRBV5-1 with TRBJ2-2; 7 bases map to TRBD1. Germline V gene lookup returns CDR1 SGHRS and CDR2 YFSETQ. V lost 4 bases and J lost 3; bases outside the gene matches: 6. CDR3 length: 15 residues. For the CDR3, the DNA is TGCGCCAGCAGCCAATTAACAGGGGACACCGGGGAGCTGTTTTTT. This codes for CASSQLTGDTGELFF.

The rearrangement links TRBV4-1 to TRBJ2-1; D is possibly TRBD1 or TRBD2 (5 bases each). There are 18 residues in the CDR3. The germline V gene has CDR1 MGHRA and CDR2 YSYEKL. With 0 bases removed from V and 0 bases from J, the gap between germline ends came to 15 bases. The CDR3 DNA follows: TGCGCCAGCAGCCAAGAAGGTCAGGGACCGAGCTCCTACAATGAGCAGTTCTTC. It encodes CASSQEGQGPSSYNEQFF.

The table lists this clonotype with a few counts. The V gene is TRBV19, the J gene TRBJ2-3, with 8 nucleotides matching TRBD2. Germline CDR1 LNHDA, CDR2 SQIVND (reference sequence). The CDR3 covers 17 residues. V trimming: 6 bases; J trimming: 3 bases; junction bases outside the gene matches: 14. The CDR3 DNA reads as TGTGCCAGTAGCCCAATCCGGGGGGGACGAGGAACAGATACGCAGTATTTT. It specifies CASSPIRGGRGTDTQYF.

This chain uses TRBV6-4 with TRBJ2-5, with 11 bases fitting TRBD2. Near its end, the DNA agrees better with TRBJ2-1, so the J call may be wrong. The CDR3 covers 18 residues. Germline loops: CDR1 MRHNA, CDR2 SNTAGT. As DNA, the CDR3 is TGTGCCAGCAGTAAAATAGCGGGGGGGCCCTCCCGGGACAATGAGCAGTTCTTC. It is translated as CASSKIAGGPSRDNEQFF.

This clonotype showed up just once. The J gene is TRBJ2-5, the V gene TRBV20-1; D not certain. TRBJ2-7 matches the DNA end more closely, so the J call is doubtful. CDR3 size: 13 residues. The germline CDR1 and CDR2 sequences are DFQATT and SNEGSKA (reference sequence). CDR3 sequence: CSARENVAYEQYF. Here the CDR3 DNA reads TGCAGTGCTAGAGAGAACGTTGCCTACGAGCAGTACTTC.

Details on this clonotype: Compared with germline, one end of the junction differs, possibly owing to a read error. The rearrangement links TRBV12-3 or TRBV12-4 to TRBJ2-3; possibly TRBD2 for D (5 bases). The CDR3 length is 14 residues. The CDR3: CASSQMASTDAQYF. CDR3 sequence (DNA): TGTGCCAGCAGTCAGATGGCTAGCACAGATGCGCAGTATTTT.

The rearrangement joins TRBV7-2 to TRBJ1-2, with 9 positions matching TRBD1. This CDR3 has 15 amino acids. V shed 5 bases, J shed 4 bases, and the junction held 8 bases outside the gene matches. Germline V lookup: CDR1 SGHTA, CDR2 FQGNSA. The CDR3 bases are TGTGCCAGCAGCCCAATAACAGGGGGCAGCTATGGCTACACCTTC. The encoded protein is CASSPITGGSYGYTF.

The gene calls are TRBV24-1 and TRBJ1-2; 7 bases fit TRBD1. Looked up from germline, CDR1 is KGHDR and CDR2 is SFDVKD. The trim removed 4 bases at V and 4 bases at J, leaving 8 bases unmatched. The CDR3 is made up of 15 amino acids. CDR3 protein: CATSDQSDRPYGYTF. CDR3 DNA sequence: TGTGCCACCAGTGACCAATCGGACAGGCCCTATGGCTACACCTTC.

In its sample, this clonotype was seen many times. The rearrangement joins TRBV5-1 to TRBJ2-5; weak D call: TRBD2 (6 bases). The CDR3 has 12 residues. V lost 4 bases to trimming and J lost 5 bases, with 9 bases between them. Germline-derived CDR1 and CDR2 are SGHRS and YFSETQ. CDR3 amino acids: CASSGGMETQYF. The CDR3 nucleotides are TGCGCCAGCAGCGGGGGGATGGAGACCCAGTACTTC.

This clonotype was found a few times. The V call is TRBV4-3, the J call TRBJ1-1; 8 nucleotides agree with TRBD1. The CDR3 spans 18 residues. CDR1 is LGHNA and CDR2 is YSLEER in the germline V gene. The V and J ends lost 4 bases and 1 base, in that order; junction bases with no gene match: 14. The CDR3 coding sequence is TGCGCCAGCAGCCCTACCTATATGGCCAGGGGGCCGAACACTGAAGCTTTCTTT. Translating gives CASSPTYMARGPNTEAFF.

The rearrangement joins TRBV4-1 to TRBJ2-7; D is undetermined. The CDR3 extends over 14 amino acids. Germline assignment: CDR1 MGHRA and CDR2 YSYEKL. V lost 1 base to trimming and J lost 6 bases, with 13 bases between them. Here the CDR3 DNA reads TGCGCCAGCAGCCAAGCCTTCGGCCCTTTCGAGCAGTACTTC. It encodes CASSQAFGPFEQYF.

This chain joins TRBV20-1 and TRBJ1-4; D unclear. This CDR3 is 16 amino acids long. The V gene lost 0 bases and the J gene lost 0 bases, with 11 bases spanning the gap. The germline V gene encodes CDR1 DFQATT and CDR2 SNEGSKA (reference sequence). CDR3 in amino acids: CSARDGTLTTNEKLFF. DNA for the CDR3: TGCAGTGCTAGAGACGGTACACTCACAACTAATGAAAAACTGTTTTTT.

This clonotype was counted only a few times. The chain carries TRBV24-1 and TRBJ2-1; D may be TRBD1 (5 bases). This CDR3 is 15 amino acids long. CDR1 is KGHDR and CDR2 is SFDVKD in the germline V gene. V was trimmed by 3 bases and J by 0 bases, leaving 8 bases between them. CDR3 protein: CATSDGRGSYNEQFF. In DNA, the CDR3 is TGTGCCACCAGTGATGGTAGGGGCTCCTACAATGAGCAGTTCTTC.

J is TRBJ1-1 and V is TRBV5-5; 8 bases align to TRBD1. In germline, CDR1 is SGHKS, CDR2 YYEKEE (reference sequence). Trimming took 1 base from V and 4 from J; bases not matched to a gene: 6. The CDR3 spans 15 residues. This CDR3 is CASSLQGANSTEAFF. The CDR3 DNA is TGTGCCAGCAGCTTGCAGGGGGCGAATAGCACTGAAGCTTTCTTT. Full variable domain (outside the CDR3, taken from reference TRBV5-5 and TRBJ1-1): DAGVTQSPTHLIKTRGQQVTLRCSPISGHKSVSWYQQVLGQGPQFIFQYYEKEERGRGNFPDRFSARQFPNYSSELNVNALLLGDSALYLCASSLQGANSTEAFFGQGTRLTVV.